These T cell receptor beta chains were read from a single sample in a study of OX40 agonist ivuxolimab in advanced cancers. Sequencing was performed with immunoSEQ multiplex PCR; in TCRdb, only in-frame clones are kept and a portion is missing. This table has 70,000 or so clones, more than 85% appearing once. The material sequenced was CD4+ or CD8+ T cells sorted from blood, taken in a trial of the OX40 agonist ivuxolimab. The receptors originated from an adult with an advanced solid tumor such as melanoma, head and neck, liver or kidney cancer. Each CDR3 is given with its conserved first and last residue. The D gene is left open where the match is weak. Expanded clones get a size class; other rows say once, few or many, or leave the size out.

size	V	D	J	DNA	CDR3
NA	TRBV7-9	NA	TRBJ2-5	TGTGCCAGCAGCTCCCAGACAGCTCAAGAGACCCAGTACTTC	CASSSQTAQETQYF
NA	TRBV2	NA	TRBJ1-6	TGTGCCAGCTCTCTGACGGGGAGCTCCTATAATTCACCCCTCCACTTT	CASSLTGSSYNSPLHF
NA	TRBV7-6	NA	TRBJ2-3	TGTGCCAGCAGCCTGACGCCGGGGGACACAGATACGCAGTATTTT	CASSLTPGDTDTQYF
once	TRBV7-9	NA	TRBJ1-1	TGTGCCAGCAGCGCACACAGGGATGGGAACACTGAAGCTTTCTTT	CASSAHRDGNTEAFF
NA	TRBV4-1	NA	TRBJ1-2	TGCGCCAGCAGCCACGTCCCCATAGTAGCGTATGGCTACACCTTC	CASSHVPIVAYGYTF
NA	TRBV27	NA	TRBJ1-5	TGTGCCAGCAGTGCCGGGCCTACCGGGGGCAATCAGCCCCAGCATTTT	CASSAGPTGGNQPQHF
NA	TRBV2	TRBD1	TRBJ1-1	TGTGCCAGCCGTTCCCTCCTCCCCGGGGGGGACAGGGGAAACACTGAAGCTTTCTTT	CASRSLLPGGDRGNTEAFF
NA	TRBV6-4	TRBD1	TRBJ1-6	TGTGCCAGCAGAGGGGACAGCTATTCACCCCTCCACTTT	CASRGDSYSPLHF
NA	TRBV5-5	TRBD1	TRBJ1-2	TGTGCCAGCAGCTACGGAGGGACAGAGATTAACTATGGCTACACCTTC	CASSYGGTEINYGYTF
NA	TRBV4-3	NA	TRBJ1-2	TGCGCCAGCAGGGCCCGAGATGCTACCCCAGGGGACTATGGCTACACCTTC	CASRARDATPGDYGYTF
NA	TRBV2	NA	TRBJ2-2	TGTGCCAGCAGTGTAGGGCAGTTCGCGAACACCGGGGAGCTGTTTTTT	CASSVGQFANTGELFF
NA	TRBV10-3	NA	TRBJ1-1	TGTGCCATCAGTGAGATGACAGCTTTGAACACTGAAGCTTTCTTT	CAISEMTALNTEAFF
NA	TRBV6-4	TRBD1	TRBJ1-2	TGTGCCAGCAGTCCGGGACAGGGAAGCTATGGCTACACCTTC	CASSPGQGSYGYTF
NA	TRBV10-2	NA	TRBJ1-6	TGCGCCAGCAGTGAGAAGAGCTCCTATAATTCACCCCTCCACTTT	CASSEKSSYNSPLHF
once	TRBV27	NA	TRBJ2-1	TGTGCCAGCAGCACTACTAGCTATGCCTACAATGAGCAGTTCTTC	CASSTTSYAYNEQFF
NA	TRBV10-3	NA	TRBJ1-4	TGTGCCATCAGTGATATGTTCGGGACAACCCCGGGGAATGAAAAACTGTTTTTT	CAISDMFGTTPGNEKLFF
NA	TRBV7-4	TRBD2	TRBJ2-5	TGTGCCAGCAGCTTAGACGGTGTAAGCGGGGGGCCTCAAGAGACCCAGTACTTC	CASSLDGVSGGPQETQYF
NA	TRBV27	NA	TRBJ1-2	TGTGCCAGCAGTTGGGGGCAGGGCTATGGCTACACCTTC	CASSWGQGYGYTF
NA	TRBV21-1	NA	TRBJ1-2	TGTGCCAGCAGCCCGCCGGGACAGGGAATCGTCTCCTATGGCTACACCTTC	CASSPPGQGIVSYGYTF
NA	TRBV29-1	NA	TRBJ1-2	TGCAGCGTTCGTTACGCCGACGGGTATGGCTACACCTTC	CSVRYADGYGYTF
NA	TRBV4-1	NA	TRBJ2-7	TGCGCCAGCAGCCAAGATGTCGAAGAACAGTTATACGAGCAGTACTTC	CASSQDVEEQLYEQYF
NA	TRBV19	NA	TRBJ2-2	TGTGCCAGTAGTATAGGCAGGGCGGCCCCCGGGGAGCTGTTTTTT	CASSIGRAAPGELFF
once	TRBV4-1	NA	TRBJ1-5	TGCGCCAGCAGCCAAGATCTTGGCGGGGAGAGACAGCATTTT	CASSQDLGGERQHF
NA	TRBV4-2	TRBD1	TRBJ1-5	TGTGCCAGCAGCCATACAGGGGGCAATAGCAATCAGCCCCAGCATTTT	CASSHTGGNSNQPQHF
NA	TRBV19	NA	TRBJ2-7	TGTGCCAGTAGTATCTTACAGGGTAACGAGCAGTACTTC	CASSILQGNEQYF
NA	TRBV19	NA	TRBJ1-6	TGTGCCAGTAGTCTTCACAGGAGCTCCTATAATTCACCCCTCCACTTT	CASSLHRSSYNSPLHF
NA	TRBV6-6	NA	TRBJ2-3	TGTGCCAGCAGTTACGACGTAACCCCAATCACAGATACGCAGTATTTT	CASSYDVTPITDTQYF
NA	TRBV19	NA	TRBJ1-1	TGTGCCAGTAGTATAGACCTAGAGGGGCTGGACACTGAAGCTTTCTTT	CASSIDLEGLDTEAFF
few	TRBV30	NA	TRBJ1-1	TGTGCCTGGAGGTTGGGGTCTAAAGCTTTCTTT	CAWRLGSKAFF
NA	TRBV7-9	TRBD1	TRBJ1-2	TGTGCCAGCAGCTTAGGGACAGGGGTGGTGGATGGCTACACCTTC	CASSLGTGVVDGYTF
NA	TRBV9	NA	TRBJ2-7	TGTGCCAGCAGCGTAGCCCAGGGATTGAGCTACGAGCAGTACTTC	CASSVAQGLSYEQYF
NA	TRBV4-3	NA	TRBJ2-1	TGCGCCAGCAGCCAAGATCATGGGTATATCTACAATGAGCAGTTCTTC	CASSQDHGYIYNEQFF
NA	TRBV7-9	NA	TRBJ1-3	TGTGCCAGCAGCTTAGGAGGGAAACCTTACTCTGGAAACACCATATATTTT	CASSLGGKPYSGNTIYF
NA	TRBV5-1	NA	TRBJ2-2	TGCGCCAGCAGCTTGGCAAGCGCCACCGGGGAGCTGTTTTTT	CASSLASATGELFF
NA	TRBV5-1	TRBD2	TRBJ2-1	TGCGCCAGCAGCACCTCTAGCGGGGGGGCCTACAATGAGCAGTTCTTC	CASSTSSGGAYNEQFF
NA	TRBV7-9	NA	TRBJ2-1	TGTGCCAGCAGCCTCAGACTGACGAGCTCCTACAATGAGCAGTTCTTC	CASSLRLTSSYNEQFF
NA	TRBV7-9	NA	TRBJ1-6	TGTGCCAGCAGCGGAGTTCCCTCGACAGTACAGAATTCACCCCTCCACTTT	CASSGVPSTVQNSPLHF
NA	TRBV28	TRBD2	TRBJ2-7	TGTGCCAGCAGTTACGGCGGGGGGGCGGAGGAGCAGTACTTC	CASSYGGGAEEQYF
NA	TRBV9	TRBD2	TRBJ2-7	TGTGCCAGCAGCGTAGGGACTAGATCCTACGAGCAGTACTTC	CASSVGTRSYEQYF
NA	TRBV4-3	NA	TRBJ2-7	TGCGCCAGCAGCCAAGATAGGGCAGGGAATGTCAACGAGCAGTACTTC	CASSQDRAGNVNEQYF
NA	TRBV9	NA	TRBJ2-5	TGTGCCTTTCCGGGGCAGGGCGGCGAGACCCAGTACTTC	CAFPGQGGETQYF
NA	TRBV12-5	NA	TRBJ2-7	TGTGCTAGTGGTTCAGGGGCAGGGCAGTACTTC	CASGSGAGQYF